The 27 T cell receptor beta chains below all came from one sample that was sequenced in a study of blood T cell repertoires in COVID-19. Sequencing used immunoSEQ multiplex PCR; TCRdb keeps in-frame clones, though not all of them. The top ten clones hold roughly 2.8% of a sample with about 180,000 clones, about 86% of them seen once. Material for sequencing was peripheral blood. The receptor set was obtained from a woman in her twenties or thirties with active or convalescent COVID-19.

The chain joins TRBV5-3 to TRBJ1-5; a possible D gene is TRBD1 (6 bases). TRBV5-3 belongs to the ORF category, with a function that is uncertain. The CDR3 is made up of 16 amino acids. Trimming took 5 bases from V and 1 from J, leaving 16 bases between them. CDR3 sequence (DNA): TGTGCCAGAAGGTGTGCAGGGGTCGAAAGCAATCAGCCCCAGCATTTT. Amino acid sequence: CARRCAGVESNQPQHF.

V is TRBV19 and J is TRBJ1-1, with 8 positions matching TRBD1. V shed 7 bases and J 1 base; nucleotides not matched to a gene: 14. Germline CDR1 LNHDA, CDR2 SQIVND (reference sequence). The CDR3 loop spans 17 amino acids. CDR3 residues: CASTRDRKKPGNTEAFF. In nucleotides, the CDR3 is TGTGCCAGTACCCGGGACAGGAAAAAGCCGGGGAACACTGAAGCTTTCTTT.

The rearrangement joins TRBV7-2 to TRBJ1-1; D is perhaps TRBD1 (5 bases). Germline V gives CDR1 SGHTA, CDR2 FQGNSA. CDR3 length equals 14 residues. The V and J ends lost 4 bases and 5 bases respectively, with 14 bases between them. Here the CDR3 DNA reads TGTGCCAGCAGCTGGGGACTGGGGGGTACTGAAGCTTTCTTT. Residues: CASSWGLGGTEAFF.

The chain recombines TRBV11-2 with TRBJ2-1, with D unresolved. Germline assignment: CDR1 SGHAT and CDR2 FQNNGV. V was shortened by 1 base and J by 6 bases, with 16 bases between the two germline ends. This CDR3 has 16 residues. CDR3 bases: TGTGCCAGCAGCTTAGTAGGTAGACTTGCCTTCAATGAGCAGTTCTTC. Amino acids: CASSLVGRLAFNEQFF.

The chain is built from TRBV11-2 and TRBJ2-7; D might be TRBD2 (6 bases). CDR1 is SGHAT, CDR2 FQNNGV, per germline. With 6 bases removed from V and 2 bases from J, the gap between germline ends came to 17 bases. CDR3 length: 15 residues. CDR3 region: CASRQVGGGAYEQYF. The CDR3 region has the DNA TGTGCCAGCAGACAAGTAGGAGGAGGGGCCTACGAGCAGTACTTC. The full variable domain, rest sourced from reference TRBV11-2 and TRBJ2-7, is EAGVAQSPRYKIIEKRQSVAFWCNPISGHATLYWYQQILGQGPKLLIQFQNNGVVDDSQLPKDRFSAERLKGVDSTLKIQPAKLEDSAVYLCASRQVGGGAYEQYFGPGTRLTVT.

V gene TRBV2 combines with J gene TRBJ1-2, with D perhaps TRBD1 (5 bases). Germline CDR1 and CDR2: SNHLY and FYNNEI. This CDR3 is 13 amino acids long. The ends were cut back, 2 bases at V and 4 bases at J, with 8 bases in the middle. The CDR3 DNA sequence: TGTGCCAGCAGTGAAAACAGGTCCTATGGCTACACCTTC. Translated, it gives CASSENRSYGYTF.

V gene TRBV20-1 combines with J gene TRBJ1-1; D possibly corresponds to TRBD1 (6 bases). CDR3 length: 11 amino acids. With 4 bases removed from V and 3 bases from J, the gap between germline ends came to 6 bases. The germline gives CDR1 DFQATT, CDR2 SNEGSKA (reference sequence). CDR3 amino acids: CSATGDTEAFF. DNA for the CDR3: TGCAGTGCTACAGGGGACACTGAAGCTTTCTTT.

The chain employs TRBV5-1 and TRBJ2-3; no clear D. Germline-derived CDR1 and CDR2 are SGHRS and YFSETQ. The CDR3 spans 14 residues. The V and J ends lost 3 bases and 4 bases respectively, with 12 bases between them. CDR3 in DNA: TGCGCCAGCAGCTCACTATCTCTCGCAGATACGCAGTATTTT. Protein sequence: CASSSLSLADTQYF.

This chain joins TRBV10-2 and TRBJ1-6; D is unresolved. V shed 4 bases and J shed 4 bases, with 5 bases lying between them. Germline CDR1 reads WSHSY; CDR2 reads SAAADI. The CDR3 is 13 residues long. CDR3 in amino acids: CASSARYNSPLHF. The CDR3 nucleotides read TGCGCCAGCAGTGCGAGGTATAATTCACCCCTCCACTTT.

This clone was seen more than once but under ten times. This chain uses TRBV24-1 with TRBJ2-3; 8 nucleotides align to TRBD1. J was trimmed by 1 base and V by 5 bases; bases with no gene match: 10. Germline lookup yields CDR1 KGHDR and CDR2 SFDVKD. The CDR3 sequence is 17 residues long. The CDR3 bases are TGTGCCACCAGTGTCGCCGGGACAGGAAAAGGCACAGATACGCAGTATTTT. Encoded protein: CATSVAGTGKGTDTQYF.

The rearrangement joins TRBV5-1 to TRBJ1-3; no firm D call. The CDR3 covers 15 residues. Per the germline V gene, CDR1 is SGHRS and CDR2 is YFSETQ. V was clipped by 2 bases and J by 2 bases, with 11 bases between them. The CDR3 loop reads CASSLGSVAGNTIYF. In DNA form, the CDR3 reads TGCGCCAGCAGCTTAGGGAGTGTGGCTGGAAACACCATATATTTT. Complete variable domain (other parts from reference TRBV5-1 and TRBJ1-3): KAGVTQTPRYLIKTRGQQVTLSCSPISGHRSVSWYQQTPGQGLQFLFEYFSETQRNKGNFPGRFSGRQFSNSRSEMNVSTLELGDSALYLCASSLGSVAGNTIYFGEGSWLTVV.

Concerning this clone itself: Other DNA sequences within the sample encode an identical CDR3. V usage is TRBV19 and J usage is TRBJ2-7; 7 positions match TRBD1. With V trimmed by 2 bases and J by 2 bases, 3 bases remained unmatched. Germline V gene data show CDR1 as LNHDA and CDR2 as SQIVND (reference sequence). The CDR3 extends over 14 amino acids. CDR3 loop: CASSISGGAYEQYF. The CDR3 DNA sequence: TGTGCCAGTAGTATATCAGGGGGTGCCTACGAGCAGTACTTC.

The chain is built from TRBV19 and TRBJ1-5; 10 bases are shared with TRBD1. Losses at the gene ends were 4 bases for V and 2 bases for J; bases not matched to a gene: 5. The CDR3 runs to 16 residues. Per germline, CDR1 LNHDA and CDR2 SQIVND (reference sequence). The CDR3 loop reads CASSTRDRGGNQPQHF. In DNA, the CDR3 is TGTGCCAGTAGTACCCGGGACAGGGGTGGCAATCAGCCCCAGCATTTT.

This chain uses TRBV18 with TRBJ1-6; TRBD1 matches 11 bases. Germline assignment: CDR1 KGHSH and CDR2 LQKENI. The CDR3 length is 16 residues. The J segment lost 8 bases and the V segment lost 4 bases, leaving 7 bases of the junction unmatched. Written as DNA, the CDR3 is TGTGCCAGCTCACGGCTAGGACAGGGGGCTGATTCACCCCTCCACTTT. Amino acid sequence: CASSRLGQGADSPLHF.

The CDR3 nucleotides read TGTGCCAGCAGCCAAGAGGGGCGGGGGAACTATGGCTACACCTTC. Its protein product is CASSQEGRGNYGYTF. The gene calls are TRBV4-2 and TRBJ1-2; D possibly corresponds to TRBD1 (5 bases). V was trimmed by 0 bases and J by 2 bases, leaving 10 bases between them. Per the germline V gene, CDR1 is LGHNA and CDR2 is YNFKEQ. CDR3 length: 15 amino acids.

The chain carries TRBV27 and TRBJ2-1; the D gene is possibly TRBD1 (5 bases). Per the germline V gene, CDR1 is MNHEY and CDR2 is SMNVEV (reference sequence). This CDR3 has 14 residues. Trimming left V 5 bases short and J 2 bases short, with 10 bases between. CDR3 coding DNA: TGTGCCAGCAGTCGGTTAGGGGCCTACAATGAGCAGTTCTTC. Its translation: CASSRLGAYNEQFF.

The CDR3 loop is CASSESGQETQYF. The CDR3 nucleotides are TGCGCCAGCAGTGAGTCCGGGCAAGAGACCCAGTACTTC. V usage is TRBV10-1 and J usage is TRBJ2-5; D is undetermined. The germline V and J ends were trimmed by 0 bases and 2 bases, with 4 bases remaining between them. This CDR3 is built from 13 residues. Germline loops: CDR1 WNHNN, CDR2 SYGVQD (reference sequence).

The CDR3 here is CASRQGVLSSYNSPLHF. CDR3 bases: TGTGCCAGCCGTCAGGGGGTGTTGAGCTCCTATAATTCACCCCTCCACTTT. V is TRBV2 and J is TRBJ1-6; TRBD1 agrees at 7 bases. This CDR3 region has 17 residues. V was pared by 8 bases and J by 0 bases, with 10 bases of the junction left unmatched. Germline CDR1 and CDR2: SNHLY and FYNNEI.

The rearrangement uses TRBV6-5 and TRBJ1-4; TRBD1 is a possible D gene (6 bases). The germline V and J ends were trimmed by 2 bases and 8 bases, with 18 bases remaining between them. The CDR3 length is 16 residues. CDR1 and CDR2 from the germline V gene are MNHEY and SVGAGI. CDR3 sequence reads: CASSYRAQGRLEKLFF. The CDR3, as DNA: TGTGCCAGCAGTTACCGGGCACAGGGACGTTTGGAAAAACTGTTTTTT.

The gene calls are TRBV30 and TRBJ2-3, with 12 bases identical to TRBD2. CDR1 is GTSNPN, CDR2 SVGIG, per germline (reference sequence). V trimming: 8 bases; J trimming: 5 bases; junction bases outside the gene matches: 5. The CDR3 covers 13 residues. DNA for the CDR3: TGTGCCGGTCGGACTAGCGGGGTAGATACGCAGTATTTT. Translation gives CAGRTSGVDTQYF.

The chain has TRBV5-6 and TRBJ1-2; D gene uncertain. Trimming shortened V by 5 bases and J by 5 bases, and 13 bases separated the two germline ends. The germline gives CDR1 SGHDT, CDR2 YYEEEE. CDR3 length: 13 residues. In DNA, the CDR3 is TGTGCCAGCAGTTGGCGGGGAAGTTATGGCTACACCTTC. Amino acids: CASSWRGSYGYTF.

This clone was seen just once. The rearrangement joins TRBV21-1 to TRBJ1-1; the DNA was not compared with TRBD1, the D call given in the table. TRBV21-1 constitutes a pseudogene. The CDR3 is 14 residues long. The CDR3 region has the DNA TGTGCCAGCACGACAGGGGGCTGGGACACTGAAGCTTTCTTT. Translated: CASTTGGWDTEAFF.

The chain recombines TRBV7-2 with TRBJ1-4; 9 bases map to TRBD1. V was clipped by 6 bases and J by 5 bases; unmatched bases: 4. The CDR3 sequence is 14 residues long. Germline V gives CDR1 SGHTA, CDR2 FQGNSA. The CDR3 sequence is CASSSDRGNEKLFF. The DNA for the CDR3 is TGTGCCAGCAGTTCGGACAGGGGAAATGAAAAACTGTTTTTT.

The gene calls are TRBV10-1 and TRBJ1-2; D gene ambiguous. The germline gives CDR1 WNHNN, CDR2 SYGVQD (reference sequence). This CDR3 region has 20 residues. Trimming left V 0 bases short and J 5 bases short, with 28 bases between. CDR3 sequence reads: CASSESPLNSPGSSAYGYTF. The CDR3 DNA follows: TGCGCCAGCAGTGAGTCCCCTCTAAATAGTCCCGGGTCATCCGCGTATGGCTACACCTTC.

The rearrangement uses TRBV2 and TRBJ1-2, with TRBD1 identical over 7 bases. Germline V gives CDR1 SNHLY, CDR2 FYNNEI. Unmatched junction bases numbered 11, after V lost 0 bases and J lost 1 base. This CDR3 contains 18 residues. CDR3 in amino acids: CASSEAPSSRDSNYGYTF. As DNA, the CDR3 is TGTGCCAGCAGTGAAGCCCCGAGCTCCCGGGACAGTAACTATGGCTACACCTTC. The whole variable domain, filled in from reference TRBV2 and TRBJ1-2, reads EPEVTQTPSHQVTQMGQEVILRCVPISNHLYFYWYRQILGQKVEFLVSFYNNEISEKSEIFDDQFSVERPDGSNFTLKIRSTKLEDSAMYFCASSEAPSSRDSNYGYTFGSGTRLTVV.

The gene calls are TRBV2 and TRBJ2-3; D is perhaps TRBD2 (6 bases). The CDR3 runs to 13 residues. Germline CDR1 reads SNHLY; CDR2 reads FYNNEI. V was cut by 10 bases and J by 0 bases, with 11 bases left in between. CDR3 bases: TGTGCCAAGAGGGACTCTAGCACAGATACGCAGTATTTT. This encodes CAKRDSSTDTQYF.

The rearrangement joins TRBV5-6 to TRBJ2-5; 7 nucleotides line up with TRBD1. Trimming cost V 1 base and J 5 bases; bases outside gene matches: 5. The germline gives CDR1 SGHDT, CDR2 YYEEEE. The CDR3 runs 14 residues. Here the CDR3 reads CASSLRQGMETQYF. The CDR3 nucleotides are TGTGCCAGCAGCTTGAGACAGGGAATGGAGACCCAGTACTTC.